Each of the 30 T cell receptor beta chains below was sequenced from the same sample in a study of T cells after yellow fever vaccination. Using its own MiXCR run on the 5' RACE reads, TCRdb lists one record per CDR3 protein. The profile shows 250,000 or so distinct CDR3 sequences, approximately 3.5% of them singletons. Sequences were derived from PBMCs, sampled 15 days after the yellow fever booster vaccination. Every receptor here comes from a man between 18 and 29 years old who received the YFV17D yellow fever vaccine.

This clonotype has a count of ten or more. The chain uses TRBV9 and TRBJ2-5, with 9 positions matching TRBD2. The CDR3 sequence is 18 residues long. The germline V gene has CDR1 SGDLS and CDR2 YYNGEE. Trimming at V came to 4 bases and at J to 4 bases, leaving 17 bases not matched to a gene. The CDR3 region is CASSLSAGVAGVLETQYF. The CDR3 DNA follows: TGTGCCAGCAGCCTCTCGGCGGGGGTAGCGGGGGTCCTAGAGACCCAGTACTTC.

This clonotype occurred many times. The V call is TRBV5-1, the J call TRBJ1-1; TRBD1 might be the D (6 bases). This CDR3 has 18 amino acids. Germline V gives CDR1 SGHRS, CDR2 YFSETQ. Deletions cut 0 bases from V and 4 bases from J, with 22 bases between. The CDR3 reads CASSLGSSPGVFGTEAFF. Written as DNA, the CDR3 is TGCGCCAGCAGCTTGGGTTCCTCGCCAGGGGTATTTGGCACTGAAGCTTTCTTT. Complete variable domain (other parts from reference TRBV5-1 and TRBJ1-1): KAGVTQTPRYLIKTRGQQVTLSCSPISGHRSVSWYQQTPGQGLQFLFEYFSETQRNKGNFPGRFSGRQFSNSRSEMNVSTLELGDSALYLCASSLGSSPGVFGTEAFFGQGTRLTVV.

On this clonotype itself: With a much larger clone just one base away, this may be a read error. The chain joins TRBV7-2 to TRBJ2-1, with a possible D match to TRBD2 (6 bases). The CDR3 loop spans 13 amino acids. CDR1 is SGHTA and CDR2 is FQGNSA in the germline V gene. The CDR3 is CASSLWAGNELFF. The CDR3 DNA reads TGTGCCAGCAGCTTATGGGCGGGGAATGAGCTGTTCTTC.

This clonotype was observed at least ten times. The chain has TRBV9 and TRBJ2-3; 15 bases are shared with TRBD2. Germline lookup yields CDR1 SGDLS and CDR2 YYNGEE. Trimming cost V 4 bases and J 4 bases; bases outside gene matches: 13. The CDR3 has 19 amino acids. CDR3 bases: TGTGCCAGCAGCCGACTTCAGGGACTAGCGGGGGGCCTGGCAGATACGCAGTATTTT. It codes for CASSRLQGLAGGLADTQYF.

There are many counts of this clonotype. The chain couples TRBV11-2 to TRBJ2-3; 12 nucleotides agree with TRBD2. There are 16 residues in the CDR3. V shed 5 bases, J shed 3 bases, and the junction held 6 bases outside the gene matches. The germline gives CDR1 SGHAT, CDR2 FQNNGV. The CDR3 region has the DNA TGTGCCAGCAGCCGCGCTAGCGGGGGGGCGACAGATACGCAGTATTTT. Its protein is CASSRASGGATDTQYF.

This clonotype was seen at least ten times. The chain combines TRBV5-1 with TRBJ2-3; D is unresolved. V shed 0 bases and J shed 6 bases, with 17 bases lying between them. Germline V gene lookup returns CDR1 SGHRS and CDR2 YFSETQ. This CDR3 spans 16 amino acids. Written as DNA, the CDR3 is TGCGCCAGCAGCTTGGGACAAACGCCCTCGGGCGATACGCAGTATTTT. Its translation: CASSLGQTPSGDTQYF.

This clonotype appeared many times. This chain links TRBV5-4 with TRBJ2-5; D is perhaps TRBD2 (6 bases). This CDR3 is built from 14 residues. The germline V gene has CDR1 SGHNT and CDR2 YYREEE (reference sequence). The ends were cut back, 4 bases at V and 5 bases at J, with 15 bases in the middle. CDR3 residues: CASSGGLVAETQYF. The CDR3 region has the DNA TGTGCCAGCAGCGGGGGACTCGTAGCTGAGACCCAGTACTTC.

This clonotype has at least ten counts. The chain joins TRBV12-3 or TRBV12-4 to TRBJ2-1; 7 nucleotides match TRBD1. Germline trimming cut 5 bases from V and 7 bases from J; bases unmatched to any gene: 2. This CDR3 has 12 residues. CDR3 in DNA: TGTGCCAGCAGTGGACAGGTAAATGAGCAGTTCTTC. Translated, it gives CASSGQVNEQFF.

Ten or more counts support this clonotype. The chain links TRBV6-5 to TRBJ1-1; D unclear. Germline-derived CDR1 and CDR2 are MNHEY and SVGAGI. The V end lost 4 bases, the J end lost 4 bases, and 13 bases lay between the germline ends. This CDR3 is 14 amino acids long. CDR3 sequence reads: CASSSSPIGTEAFF. The CDR3 nucleotides read TGTGCCAGCAGTTCTTCACCAATTGGCACTGAAGCTTTCTTT.

This clonotype was seen repeatedly, ten times or more. The chain couples TRBV15 to TRBJ2-7, with a possible D match to TRBD2 (6 bases). The germline CDR1 and CDR2 sequences are LNHNV and YYDKDF (reference sequence). There are 15 residues in the CDR3. V was pared by 5 bases and J by 0 bases, with 14 bases between. In DNA form, the CDR3 reads TGTGCCACCAGCGAGGGACTGGTGAGCTCCTACGAGCAGTACTTC. It encodes CATSEGLVSSYEQYF. Combining the CDR3 with reference TRBV15 and TRBJ2-7 gives the whole variable domain DAMVIQNPRYQVTQFGKPVTLSCSQTLNHNVMYWYQQKSSQAPKLLFHYYDKDFNNEADTPDNFQSRRPNTSFCFLDIRSPGLGDTAMYLCATSEGLVSSYEQYFGPGTRLTVT.

This clonotype was recorded at least ten times. The chain is built from TRBV7-2 and TRBJ2-3; 7 nucleotides align to TRBD1. V lost 5 bases and J lost 2; bases outside the gene matches: 16. Germline-derived CDR1 and CDR2 are SGHTA and FQGNSA. This CDR3 spans 18 amino acids. CDR3 amino acids: CASSRTGVGYLLTDTQYF. In DNA, the CDR3 is TGTGCCAGCAGCCGAACAGGGGTCGGATACCTTCTCACAGATACGCAGTATTTT.

This clonotype was counted many times. The V gene is TRBV20-1, the J gene TRBJ1-3, with 7 positions matching TRBD1. From germline, CDR1 is DFQATT and CDR2 SNEGSKA (reference sequence). This CDR3 region has 18 residues. Trimming at V came to 7 bases and at J to 0 bases, leaving 18 bases not matched to a gene. In DNA form, the CDR3 reads TGCAGTGTTCGAAGCCTCCCTCGGACAGGCCTCTCTGGAAACACCATATATTTT. It encodes CSVRSLPRTGLSGNTIYF.

At least ten counts were recorded for this clonotype. The genes are TRBV24-1 and TRBJ2-3, with D possibly called TRBD1 or TRBD2 (5 bases each). The CDR3 has 16 residues. Per germline, CDR1 KGHDR and CDR2 SFDVKD. V gave up 3 bases and J gave up 6 bases, with 18 bases separating them. The CDR3: CATSDPRQGAWDTQYF. For the CDR3, the DNA is TGTGCCACCAGTGATCCCCGGCAGGGAGCGTGGGATACGCAGTATTTT.

This clonotype has ten or more counts. The J gene is TRBJ2-3, the V gene TRBV18; D is perhaps TRBD2 (6 bases). V was cut by 0 bases and J by 1 base, with 11 bases left in between. This CDR3 comprises 16 residues. CDR1 KGHSH and CDR2 LQKENI come from the germline V gene. The CDR3 loop reads CASSPPAGGGTDTQYF. CDR3 nucleotides: TGTGCCAGCTCACCACCGGCCGGCGGGGGCACAGATACGCAGTATTTT.

This clonotype was counted ten times or more. The chain combines TRBV12-3 or TRBV12-4 with TRBJ2-3; 12 nucleotides line up with TRBD2. Trimming at V came to 5 bases and at J to 9 bases, leaving 18 bases not matched to a gene. The CDR3 length is 18 residues. The CDR3 region is CASSPPLRLAGALGTQYF. CDR3 nucleotide sequence: TGTGCCAGCAGTCCCCCACTTCGACTAGCGGGGGCCCTAGGGACGCAGTATTTT.

The rearrangement links TRBV29-1 to TRBJ2-1; possible D gene TRBD2, 6 bases. V lost 4 bases to trimming and J lost 5 bases, with 15 bases between them. The CDR3 runs 14 residues. Germline V gene sequence: CDR1 SQVTM, CDR2 ANQGSEA. The CDR3 DNA reads as TGCAGCGTTGTCTGGCCAGGGAGGAACAATGAGCAGTTCTTC. Translating it yields CSVVWPGRNNEQFF.

This clonotype has a count of ten or more. The chain recombines TRBV20-1 with TRBJ2-7; D not certain. This CDR3 contains 12 residues. Germline V gives CDR1 DFQATT, CDR2 SNEGSKA (reference sequence). V lost 3 bases to trimming and J lost 3 bases, with 9 bases between them. The CDR3 region is CSASPKSYEQYV. CDR3 DNA sequence: TGCAGTGCTAGTCCGAAGAGCTACGAGCAGTACGTC.

There are many counts of this clonotype. The chain links TRBV4-3 to TRBJ1-4; D uncertain. Germline-derived CDR1 and CDR2 are LGHNA and YSLEER. Deletions cut 4 bases from V and 4 bases from J, with 13 bases between. CDR3 length equals 15 residues. The CDR3 coding sequence is TGCGCCAGCAGCCTATCGGGAGACGGTAATGAAAAACTGTTTTTT. Its protein product is CASSLSGDGNEKLFF.

Worth noting for this clonotype: A much larger clone lies one base from this, so it may be a read error. The chain has TRBV7-2 and TRBJ2-3; no firm D call. CDR1 is SGHTA, CDR2 FQGNSA, per germline. The CDR3 is 12 residues long. Trimming took 7 bases from V and 8 from J, leaving 13 bases between them. CDR3 protein: CASTPRIVTQYF. CDR3 coding DNA: TGTGCCAGCACCCCGCGGATAGTTACGCAGTATTTT.

This clonotype was recorded many times. In nucleotides, the CDR3 is TGTGCCAGCAGTCCATTAGGGGTTAACTATGGCTACACCTTC. It specifies CASSPLGVNYGYTF. This chain links TRBV12-3 or TRBV12-4 with TRBJ1-2; TRBD1 is a possible D gene (5 bases). Trimming left V 5 bases short and J 1 base short, with 11 bases between. The CDR3 is 14 amino acids.

In this sample, this clonotype turned up many times. The chain carries TRBV6-1 and TRBJ2-4; the match to TRBD1 covers 7 bases. The CDR3 is 14 amino acids. V shed 9 bases and J 8 bases; nucleotides not matched to a gene: 13. Germline loops: CDR1 MNHNS, CDR2 SASEGT. CDR3 amino acids: CARRQGPWPDIQYF. CDR3 DNA sequence: TGTGCCAGGAGACAGGGTCCTTGGCCGGACATTCAGTACTTC.

This clonotype was found many times. DNA for the CDR3: TGCGCCAGCAGCCAAATCGCCAACGAGCAGTACTTC. Protein product: CASSQIANEQYF. The rearrangement uses TRBV4-1 and TRBJ2-7, with unresolved D. CDR3 length: 12 amino acids. The V end lost 2 bases, the J end lost 5 bases, and 7 bases lay between the germline ends. Germline assignment: CDR1 MGHRA and CDR2 YSYEKL.

This clonotype was seen ten or more times. This chain links TRBV5-1 with TRBJ1-3; a possible D gene is TRBD1 (5 bases). Germline V gene data show CDR1 as SGHRS and CDR2 as YFSETQ. CDR3 size: 15 residues. The V gene lost 7 bases and the J gene lost 0 bases, with 14 bases spanning the gap. The CDR3 DNA follows: TGCGCCAGCGAACCGGGACCGAACTCTGGAAACACCATATATTTT. This sequence encodes CASEPGPNSGNTIYF.

There are many counts of this clonotype. The V gene is TRBV10-3, the J gene TRBJ2-5, with 9 positions matching TRBD1. Germline CDR1 and CDR2: ENHRY and SYGVKD. The CDR3 contains 18 residues. Unmatched junction bases numbered 13, after V lost 3 bases and J lost 2 bases. Here the CDR3 reads CAISEPSGTGTPQETQYF. Written as DNA, the CDR3 is TGTGCCATCAGTGAACCCTCGGGGACAGGGACGCCGCAAGAGACCCAGTACTTC.

Many counts were recorded for this clonotype. As DNA, the CDR3 is TGCGCCAGCAGCCTAGGCGGGGCTGAAGCTTTCTTT. The encoded protein is CASSLGGAEAFF. The chain combines TRBV4-3 with TRBJ1-1; no firm D call. This CDR3 contains 12 residues. Trimming shortened V by 4 bases and J by 6 bases, and 9 bases separated the two germline ends. Germline-derived CDR1 and CDR2 are LGHNA and YSLEER.

The rearrangement joins TRBV7-6 to TRBJ2-1, with 9 bases matching TRBD1. The V gene end was trimmed by 4 bases and the J gene end by 8 bases; junction bases not matched to a gene: 9. Germline CDR1 and CDR2: SGHVS and FNYEAQ. The CDR3 extends over 15 amino acids. CDR3 nucleotide sequence: TGTGCCAGCAGCTCATTCCGGGACAGGGTTGATGAGCAGTTCTTC. The encoded protein is CASSSFRDRVDEQFF.

This clonotype came up many times. The chain has TRBV18 and TRBJ1-1, with D possibly matching TRBD1 (5 bases). CDR1 and CDR2 (germline): KGHSH, LQKENI. V gave up 3 bases and J gave up 10 bases, with 12 bases separating them. The CDR3 has 12 residues. CDR3: CASSPPPGGAFF. The CDR3 DNA is TGTGCCAGCTCACCTCCACCGGGGGGAGCTTTCTTT.

This clonotype was observed many times. This chain links TRBV5-4 with TRBJ2-3; the D is unclear. Germline V CDR1 and CDR2: SGHNT, YYREEE (reference sequence). The CDR3 covers 15 residues. The V gene lost 5 bases and the J gene lost 0 bases, with 13 bases spanning the gap. The CDR3 nucleotides are TGTGCCAGCAGACGATTCGGCAAAAGCACAGATACGCAGTATTTT. Translation: CASRRFGKSTDTQYF.

This clonotype was counted at least ten times. V and J are TRBV7-2 and TRBJ2-5; 8 nucleotides line up with TRBD1. Trimming at V came to 6 bases and at J to 5 bases, leaving 2 bases not matched to a gene. The CDR3 sequence is 12 residues long. Germline assignment: CDR1 SGHTA and CDR2 FQGNSA. In DNA form, the CDR3 reads TGTGCCAGCAGAACAGGGGGGGAGACCCAGTACTTC. It specifies CASRTGGETQYF.

This clonotype was counted many times. The CDR3, as DNA: TGTGCCAGCAGTTACTCACAGTCCTACGAGCAGTACTTC. Translating gives CASSYSQSYEQYF. The V and J genes are TRBV6-5 and TRBJ2-7; D not certain. CDR3 length equals 13 residues. CDR1 and CDR2 (germline): MNHEY, SVGAGI. With 0 bases removed from V and 1 base from J, the gap between germline ends came to 4 bases.